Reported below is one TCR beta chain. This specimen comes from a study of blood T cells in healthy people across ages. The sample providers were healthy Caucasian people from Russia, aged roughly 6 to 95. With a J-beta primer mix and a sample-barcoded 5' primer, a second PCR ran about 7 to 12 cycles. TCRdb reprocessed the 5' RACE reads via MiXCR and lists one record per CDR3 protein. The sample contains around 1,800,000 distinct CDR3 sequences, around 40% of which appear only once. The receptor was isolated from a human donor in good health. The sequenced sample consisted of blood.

CDR3 loop: CSAGLDRGSDTQYF. In DNA form, the CDR3 reads TGCAGTGCCGGGTTGGACAGGGGGTCAGATACGCAGTATTTT. This chain joins TRBV20-1 and TRBJ2-3, with 10 nucleotides matching TRBD1. There are 14 residues in the CDR3. The ends lost 6 bases at V and 4 bases at J; junction bases unmatched: 7. Looked up from germline, CDR1 is DFQATT and CDR2 is SNEGSKA (reference sequence).